These T cell receptor beta chains were read from a single sample in a study of T-cell memory formation after mild COVID-19. TCRdb re-called the 5' RACE reads through MiXCR, storing one row per CDR3 protein. The table records 110,000 to 150,000 distinct CDR3 sequences, 11% to 15% of them present only once. The material sequenced was PBMCs or a T cell subset sorted from them (not recorded which). The receptor source for this set is an adult woman who had mild COVID-19 (a few samples of this study predate the infection). Cell type and time point are not known. The CDR3 runs from the conserved cysteine through the conserved F or W. D genes are given only for firm matches. A row's size may be missing; if present it is once, few, many or a size class.

abundance,len,j_gene,v_gene,d_gene,CDR3aa,CDR3nt
few,14,TRBJ2-5,TRBV7-8,NA,CASTDLGLPETQYF,TGTGCCAGCACCGACCTCGGACTCCCCGAGACCCAGTACTTC
NA,14,TRBJ2-3,TRBV7-9,NA,CASSLGPKQDTQYF,TGTGCCAGCAGCTTAGGACCAAAACAAGATACGCAGTATTTT
NA,13,TRBJ1-1,TRBV29-1,NA,CSALRSEKIQAFF,TGCAGCGCCTTGAGGAGTGAGAAGATTCAAGCTTTCTTT
few,13,TRBJ1-1,TRBV7-9,NA,CASSLGGVIEAFF,TGTGCCAGCAGCCTCGGGGGTGTGATTGAAGCTTTCTTT
many,17,TRBJ2-2,TRBV7-8,TRBD1,CASSSPYRGEDTGELFF,TGTGCCAGCAGCTCACCTTACAGGGGCGAGGACACCGGGGAGCTGTTTTTT
NA,15,TRBJ2-1,TRBV6-2/TRBV6-3,TRBD2,CASSSGAGGYNEQFF,TGTGCCAGCAGTTCGGGAGCGGGAGGCTACAATGAGCAGTTCTTC
few,13,TRBJ2-3,TRBV15,TRBD1,CATAGGRTDTQYF,TGTGCCACTGCAGGGGGCCGCACAGATACGCAGTATTTT
NA,15,TRBJ2-5,TRBV9,TRBD2,CASSNSGRREETQYF,TGTGCCAGCAGCAATAGCGGGAGGAGGGAAGAGACCCAGTACTTC
NA,20,TRBJ2-1,TRBV4-2,TRBD2,CASSQAWRLAGEKARNEQFF,TGTGCCAGCAGCCAAGCCTGGCGGCTAGCGGGAGAAAAGGCTAGAAATGAGCAGTTCTTC
NA,15,TRBJ1-3,TRBV7-9,NA,CASSFVEGTGNTIYF,TGTGCCAGCAGCTTCGTGGAGGGGACTGGAAACACCATATATTTT
few,17,TRBJ2-5,TRBV4-2,TRBD2,CASSQDTSGLARETQYF,TGTGCCAGCAGCCAAGATACTTCCGGACTAGCACGAGAGACCCAGTACTTC
NA,16,TRBJ2-2,TRBV5-1,TRBD2,CASSTSGLDNTGELFF,TGCGCCAGCAGCACCTCGGGACTAGACAACACCGGGGAGCTGTTTTTT
few,15,TRBJ1-2,TRBV7-6,NA,CASSPFAGGRGGYTF,TGTGCCAGCAGCCCCTTCGCTGGGGGGCGAGGTGGCTACACCTTC
NA,14,TRBJ2-3,TRBV5-4,TRBD1,CASSLGQGRDTQYF,TGTGCCAGCAGCCTAGGACAGGGCCGGGATACGCAGTATTTT
few,13,TRBJ1-1,TRBV24-1,NA,CATKLGQNTEAFF,TGTGCCACCAAGTTGGGACAGAACACTGAAGCTTTCTTT
few,18,TRBJ1-4,TRBV7-2,NA,CASSAQLDGQPLNEKLFF,TGTGCCAGCAGCGCCCAACTGGATGGACAGCCCCTTAATGAAAAACTGTTTTTT
few,13,TRBJ2-1,TRBV9,TRBD1,CASSVWDSNEQFF,TGTGCCAGCAGCGTATGGGACAGCAATGAGCAGTTCTTC
many,16,TRBJ1-3,TRBV30,TRBD1,CAWRLNRGYGGNTIYF,TGTGCCTGGAGGCTCAACAGGGGATATGGTGGAAACACCATATATTTT